One sample yielded the 29 T cell receptor beta chains listed below, sequenced in a study of T cells in women clearing cervical HPV infection. Assay used: immunoSEQ multiplex PCR; TCRdb lists only in-frame clones, some missing. Its listing shows tens of thousands of clones. The sequencing input was blood buffy coat. The source of these receptors is a woman aged 18 to 75 with a cervical HPV16 infection that either progressed to CIN3+ or cleared (not recorded which).

Note on this clone: Read sequence stops 3 residues before the CDR3 end, and the germline J gene provides the missing end. The chain combines TRBV6-1 with TRBJ2-1; 11 nucleotides match TRBD1. Trimming cost V 0 bases and J 7 bases; bases outside gene matches: 5. This CDR3 has 16 amino acids. From germline, CDR1 is MNHNS and CDR2 SASEGT. The part of the CDR3 DNA that was read is TGTGCCAGCAGTGAAGCGTGGACAGGGGGCTTAAATGAG. Its translation is CASSEAWTGGLNE. From start to end, the CDR3 is CASSEAWTGGLNEQFF.

To note about this clone: The read comes to an end 3 residues before the CDR3 does, leaving the germline J gene to fill in the end. The rearrangement uses TRBV28 and TRBJ2-7, with D perhaps matching TRBD2 (6 bases). CDR1 and CDR2 from the germline V gene are MDHEN and SYDVKM. The CDR3 has 15 amino acids. The V gene lost 6 bases and the J gene lost 2 bases, with 17 bases spanning the gap. The CDR3 loop is CASSLPGERAYEQYF. CDR3 DNA (partial): TGTGCCAGCAGCCTCCCCGGGGAGCGGGCCTACGAG.

Regarding this clone: Read data end 3 residues before the CDR3 end; the end is taken from the germline J gene. The V gene is TRBV11-3, the J gene TRBJ2-5, with D hard to call. Germline CDR1 reads SGHNT; CDR2 reads YENEEA. The V and J ends lost 0 bases and 7 bases respectively, with 12 bases between them. The CDR3 covers 14 residues. The CDR3 bases that were read are TGTGCCAGCAGCTTAGACGGTCCTGGCGGGACC. This gives the protein CASSLDGPGGT. The CDR3 reads in full as CASSLDGPGGTQYF.

Concerning this clone itself: The read is 3 residues too short to cover the CDR3 end, so that end is filled in from the germline J gene. The chain uses TRBV5-1 and TRBJ2-1, with 8 bases lining up with TRBD1. The CDR3 is made up of 18 amino acids. The ends lost 4 bases at V and 6 bases at J; junction bases unmatched: 18. CDR1 is SGHRS, CDR2 YFSETQ, per germline. The CDR3 sequence: CASSLTAGTGSVSNEQFF. Partial CDR3 DNA: TGCGCCAGCAGCCTAACCGCCGGGACAGGATCCGTCTCCAATGAG.

On this clone itself: The CDR3 is cut off 3 residues early in the read; its end comes from the germline J gene. The genes are TRBV18 and TRBJ2-6; 8 positions agree with TRBD1. Germline V lookup: CDR1 KGHSH, CDR2 LQKENI. Trimming removed 3 bases from V and 3 bases from J; junction bases left unmatched: 4. The CDR3 spans 16 residues. CDR3: CASSPSGGDGANVLTF. CDR3 DNA (partial): TGTGCCAGCTCACCTTCAGGGGGCGATGGGGCCAACGTC.

Remarks on this clone: From the germline J gene comes the end of the CDR3, since the read stops 3 residues before it. The chain recombines TRBV7-9 with TRBJ1-1; 7 bases fit TRBD1. This CDR3 is built from 15 residues. V gave up 8 bases and J gave up 6 bases; unmatched junction bases: 15. Germline V gene lookup returns CDR1 SEHNR and CDR2 FQNEAQ (reference sequence). CDR3 bases read: TGTGCCAGCGGCCTTCGAGGGGGCGGTATCCCTGAA. This encodes CASGLRGGGIPE. The CDR3, in full, reads CASGLRGGGIPEAFF.

Notes on this clone: The read stops 3 residues short of the end of the CDR3; the missing end is completed from the germline J gene. V usage is TRBV19 and J usage is TRBJ2-6; the match to TRBD1 covers 7 bases. Germline CDR1 LNHDA, CDR2 SQIVND (reference sequence). V was pared by 4 bases and J by 4 bases, with 7 bases of the junction left unmatched. This CDR3 is built from 16 residues. CDR3 DNA (partial): TGTGCCAGTAGTAGGATACAGGGGACCGGGGCCAACGTC. It is translated as CASSRIQGTGANV. The full-length CDR3 reads as CASSRIQGTGANVLTF.

With respect to this clone: The read ends 3 residues early relative to the CDR3; the germline J gene fills the gap. The V and J genes are TRBV13 and TRBJ2-5; TRBD1 agrees at 9 bases. The germline CDR1 and CDR2 sequences are PRHDT and FYEKMQ (reference sequence). The CDR3 totals 17 residues. The covered CDR3 bases are TGTGCCAGCAGCTCCCGTTGGGGGGACAGGGTAGGAGATACC. Encoded protein: CASSSRWGDRVGDT. The full CDR3 protein reads CASSSRWGDRVGDTQYF.

The part of the CDR3 DNA that was read is TGCGCCAGCAGTCAATCGTCAGCGGGAGGATCCTACGAG. Its protein is CASSQSSAGGSYE. The complete CDR3 sequence is CASSQSSAGGSYEQYF. J is TRBJ2-7 and V is TRBV23-1; 9 bases are a match to TRBD2. The read comes to an end 3 residues before the CDR3 does, leaving the germline J gene to fill in the end. TRBV23-1 counts as an open reading frame of uncertain function. With 0 bases clipped from V and 1 base from J, the junction kept 4 bases outside the gene matches. CDR3 length equals 16 residues.

Comments on this clone: The sequenced fragment ends 3 residues before the CDR3 boundary, so the rest is inferred from the germline J gene. This chain joins TRBV18 and TRBJ1-2; D is uncertain. The CDR3 covers 18 residues. Looked up from germline, CDR1 is KGHSH and CDR2 is LQKENI. CDR3 region: CASSPPPPAGGPNNDYTF. The sequenced CDR3 bases are TGTGCCAGCTCACCACCGCCCCCAGCGGGAGGGCCCAACAATGAC. The full variable domain, with the rest looked up from reference TRBV18 and TRBJ1-2, is NAGVMQNPRHLVRRRGQEARLRCSPMKGHSHVYWYRQLPEEGLKFMVYLQKENIIDESGMPKERFSAEFPKEGPSILRIQQVVRGDSAAYFCASSPPPPAGGPNNDYTFGSGTRLTVV.

Comment on this clone: The read is 3 residues too short to cover the CDR3 end, so that end is filled in from the germline J gene. The chain recombines TRBV5-1 with TRBJ1-4, with 9 bases matching TRBD1. The CDR3 is 15 residues long. V dropped 5 bases and J dropped 5; count of bases not matched to a gene: 7. CDR1 is SGHRS, CDR2 YFSETQ, per germline. The CDR3 DNA, read in part, is TGCGCCAGCAGTCTCGGACAGGGGAAGAATGAAAAA. This sequence encodes CASSLGQGKNEK. The complete CDR3 protein is CASSLGQGKNEKLFF. Variable domain in full (rest from reference TRBV5-1 and TRBJ1-4): KAGVTQTPRYLIKTRGQQVTLSCSPISGHRSVSWYQQTPGQGLQFLFEYFSETQRNKGNFPGRFSGRQFSNSRSEMNVSTLELGDSALYLCASSLGQGKNEKLFFGSGTQLSVL.

Regarding this clone: The CDR3 end lies 3 residues beyond the end of the read and is filled in from the germline J gene. J is TRBJ2-3 and V is TRBV20-1, with 13 bases identical to TRBD2. The germline CDR1 and CDR2 sequences are DFQATT and SNEGSKA (reference sequence). The CDR3 has 16 residues. The covered CDR3 bases are TGCAGTGCTAGAGCGGGACTAGCGGGATCCCAAGAGACG. As protein: CSARAGLAGSQET. The CDR3 reads in full as CSARAGLAGSQETQYF.

Here the CDR3 reads CSARSSGSYNEQFF. The CDR3 DNA, read in part, is TGCAGTGCTAGATCTAGCGGGTCCTACAATGAG. V usage is TRBV20-1 and J usage is TRBJ2-1, with 8 positions matching TRBD2. With the read ending 3 residues before the CDR3 end, the germline J gene is used to fill in that end. J was trimmed by 1 base and V by 2 bases; bases with no gene match: 1. This CDR3 is built from 14 residues. CDR1 is DFQATT and CDR2 is SNEGSKA in the germline V gene (reference sequence).

Notes on this clone: The read ends 3 residues before the CDR3 terminus; that terminus is restored from the germline J gene. The chain links TRBV7-9 to TRBJ1-2; D is ambiguous. This CDR3 is 11 amino acids long. Germline-derived CDR1 and CDR2 are SEHNR and FQNEAQ (reference sequence). The DNA read from the CDR3 is TGTGCCAGCAGCCCCCTTGGCAGC. Protein: CASSPLGS. The entire CDR3 is CASSPLGSYTF.

A word on this clone: Read sequence stops 3 residues before the CDR3 end, and the germline J gene provides the missing end. The chain joins TRBV19 to TRBJ2-7; D possibly matches TRBD1 or TRBD2 (5 bases each). The germline V gene encodes CDR1 LNHDA and CDR2 SQIVND (reference sequence). Trimming pared 5 bases from V and 3 bases from J, leaving 8 bases between. The CDR3 extends over 12 amino acids. The CDR3 bases that were read are TGTGCCAGTAGTGCAGGGAGCTACGAG. Residues: CASSAGSYE. The full CDR3 protein reads CASSAGSYEQYF.

To note about this clone: The read terminates 3 residues before the CDR3 end, so the remaining end is supplied by the germline J gene. This chain uses TRBV2 with TRBJ2-3, with no clear D. Germline V gene sequence: CDR1 SNHLY, CDR2 FYNNEI. The CDR3 runs 13 residues. The sequenced part of the CDR3 DNA is TGTGCCAGCAGTGACGGGTTCAATCAGCCG. Its translation: CASSDGFNQP. The entire CDR3 protein is CASSDGFNQPQYF.

Turning to this clone: The read terminates 3 residues before the CDR3 end, so the remaining end is supplied by the germline J gene. The chain uses TRBV20-1 and TRBJ2-1, with D possibly matching TRBD1 (5 bases). Germline V gene lookup returns CDR1 DFQATT and CDR2 SNEGSKA (reference sequence). This CDR3 contains 12 residues. The V and J ends lost 3 bases and 4 bases respectively, with 7 bases between them. The CDR3 spells CSASDSYNEQFF. The sequenced CDR3 bases are TGCAGTGCTAGTGACAGTTACAATGAG.

Points on this clone: Coverage ceases 3 residues before the CDR3 finishes, and the germline J gene fills in the end. This chain uses TRBV30 with TRBJ2-4, with 9 bases identical to TRBD2. CDR1 GTSNPN and CDR2 SVGIG come from the germline V gene (reference sequence). The CDR3 totals 15 residues. V gave up 3 bases and J gave up 6 bases; unmatched junction bases: 9. The CDR3 loop is CAWRAKGTSRNIQYF. The sequenced CDR3 bases are TGTGCCTGGAGGGCTAAAGGGACTAGCCGAAACATT.

On this clone: The CDR3 end is not reached by the read, which stops 3 residues before it; the germline J gene fills it in. V is TRBV18 and J is TRBJ2-1, with D possibly being TRBD1 (5 bases). V was pared by 3 bases and J by 8 bases, with 20 bases between. The CDR3 has 16 residues. The germline V gene has CDR1 KGHSH and CDR2 LQKENI. CDR3 DNA, as far as it was read: TGTGCCAGCTCACCTGCGGACACGGGCTTTGAGGATGAG. Translation gives CASSPADTGFEDE. The full CDR3 protein reads CASSPADTGFEDEQFF.

On this clone itself: The CDR3 goes on 3 residues after the read ends, and that part is filled in from the germline J gene. The chain links TRBV19 to TRBJ2-7; 9 nucleotides line up with TRBD1. Germline V gene lookup returns CDR1 LNHDA and CDR2 SQIVND (reference sequence). The ends lost 4 bases at V and 4 bases at J; junction bases unmatched: 8. This CDR3 contains 15 residues. Here the CDR3 reads CASSTTRQGVYEQYF. The covered CDR3 bases are TGTGCCAGTAGTACCACCCGACAGGGGGTATACGAG.

Of note for this clone: Coverage ceases 3 residues before the CDR3 finishes, and the germline J gene fills in the end. The chain is built from TRBV5-1 and TRBJ1-1; tentative D call: TRBD1 (5 bases). From germline, CDR1 is SGHRS and CDR2 YFSETQ. Trimming left V 0 bases short and J 4 bases short, with 13 bases between. The CDR3 has 15 residues. The CDR3 sequence is CASSLDRGVGTEAFF. The sequenced part of the CDR3 DNA is TGCGCCAGCAGCTTGGATCGGGGGGTGGGCACTGAA. Full variable domain (missing parts from reference TRBV5-1 and TRBJ1-1): KAGVTQTPRYLIKTRGQQVTLSCSPISGHRSVSWYQQTPGQGLQFLFEYFSETQRNKGNFPGRFSGRQFSNSRSEMNVSTLELGDSALYLCASSLDRGVGTEAFFGQGTRLTVV.

The CDR3 reads CAWSSWRAPIYDYTF. CDR3 bases read: TGTGCCTGGAGTTCTTGGAGGGCCCCCATTTACGAC. This chain joins TRBV30 and TRBJ1-2, with D unresolved. The CDR3 end lies 3 residues beyond the end of the read and is filled in from the germline J gene. The CDR3 is made up of 15 amino acids. The V gene's germline CDR1 is GTSNPN and CDR2 SVGIG (reference sequence).

Turning to this clone: The CDR3 end lies 3 residues beyond the end of the read and is filled in from the germline J gene. J is TRBJ2-1 and V is TRBV20-1; 9 bases are a match to TRBD2. CDR1 DFQATT and CDR2 SNEGSKA come from the germline V gene (reference sequence). CDR3 length: 14 residues. The junction had 6 bases not matched to a gene; V was cut back by 2 bases and J by 7 bases. The CDR3 sequence is CSARSASGMNEQFF. The DNA read from the CDR3 is TGCAGTGCTAGATCGGCTAGCGGGATGAATGAG.

In terms of frequency, this clone is medium-sized. With the read ending 3 residues before the CDR3 end, the germline J gene is used to fill in that end. This rearrangement joins TRBV29-1 to TRBJ2-6; D gene unclear. Between the trimmed V and J ends, which lost 6 bases and 0 bases, there was a span of 12 bases. Per germline, CDR1 SQVTM and CDR2 ANQGSEA. The CDR3 covers 15 residues. The CDR3 loop is CSVALGSSGANVLTF. The CDR3 bases that were read are TGCAGCGTCGCCTTGGGCAGCTCTGGGGCCAACGTC.

In the case of this clone: Coverage ceases 3 residues before the CDR3 finishes, and the germline J gene fills in the end. The chain uses TRBV12-3 or TRBV12-4 and TRBJ2-6; 7 nucleotides line up with TRBD2. V trimming: 1 base; J trimming: 0 bases; junction bases outside the gene matches: 0. The CDR3 covers 16 residues. The DNA read from the CDR3 is TGTGCCAGCAGTTTAGGGGGGGGCTCTGGGGCCAACGTC. Encoded protein: CASSLGGGSGANV. In full, the CDR3 is CASSLGGGSGANVLTF.

Comments on this clone: The read ends 3 residues shy of where the CDR3 ends; the end is completed using the germline J gene. This sequence joins TRBV5-5 and TRBJ2-5; 9 bases map to TRBD1. Germline-derived CDR1 and CDR2 are SGHKS and YYEKEE (reference sequence). The junction had 3 bases not matched to a gene; V was cut back by 4 bases and J by 2 bases. The CDR3 has 14 amino acids. CDR3 DNA, as far as it was read: TGTGCCAGCAGCGGGGACAGGGAACAAGAGACC. This gives the protein CASSGDREQET. The CDR3 in full is CASSGDREQETQYF.

To note about this clone: The CDR3 extends 3 residues past the end of the read, so its final part is completed from the germline J gene. V is TRBV13 and J is TRBJ2-3, with 8 bases aligning to TRBD2. V was pared by 4 bases and J by 1 base, with 4 bases of the junction left unmatched. CDR1 PRHDT and CDR2 FYEKMQ come from the germline V gene (reference sequence). There are 15 residues in the CDR3. The DNA read from the CDR3 is TGTGCCAGCAGCTACAGACTAGCGCGCACAGATACG. Translated, it gives CASSYRLARTDT. The whole CDR3 is CASSYRLARTDTQYF.

As regards this clone: The read falls 3 residues short of the CDR3 end, and the missing part is taken from the germline J gene. This chain connects TRBV30 to TRBJ1-4; 7 bases fit TRBD1. CDR1 and CDR2 (germline): GTSNPN, SVGIG (reference sequence). The CDR3 spans 16 residues. The CDR3 region is CAWGQDGKGGANVLFF. The DNA read from the CDR3 is TGTGCCTGGGGACAGGATGGGAAGGGAGGGGCCAACGTA. The variable domain in full, with the rest retrieved from reference TRBV30 and TRBJ1-4, is SQTIHQWPATLVQPVGSPLSLECTVEGTSNPNLYWYRQAAGRGLQLLFYSVGIGQISSEVPQNLSASRPQDRQFILSSKKLLLSDSGFYLCAWGQDGKGGANVLFFGSGTQLSVL.

Of note for this clone: From the germline J gene comes the end of the CDR3, since the read stops 3 residues before it. The rearrangement links TRBV2 to TRBJ1-5; the match to TRBD1 covers 8 bases. Trimming removed 5 bases from V and 2 bases from J; junction bases left unmatched: 5. The germline V gene encodes CDR1 SNHLY and CDR2 FYNNEI. This CDR3 is 15 amino acids long. The CDR3 bases that were read are TGTGCCAGCAGTTTACAGGGGGTTGGCAATCAGCCC. Its translation is CASSLQGVGNQP. The whole CDR3 region reads CASSLQGVGNQPQHF.